The T cell receptor beta chain under discussion was sequenced for a study of neoadjuvant nivolumab and ipilimumab in lung cancer. V trimming: 7 bases; J trimming: 3 bases; junction bases outside the gene matches: 4. The germline V gene encodes CDR1 LNHDA and CDR2 SQIVND (reference sequence). The CDR3 runs 14 residues. Assay used: immunoSEQ multiplex PCR; TCRdb lists only in-frame clones, some missing. The sample lists about 1,800 clones; over 70% were seen once. The rearrangement joins TRBV19 to TRBJ2-2; TRBD2 matches at 8 bases. The TCR comes from an adult with non-small cell lung cancer. This specimen was tumor tissue, taken before neoadjuvant nivolumab, alone or with ipilimumab. The CDR3 DNA is TGTGCCAGTAACGGGGGGGCGGACACCGGGGAGCTGTTTTTT. Translated: CASNGGADTGELFF.